A selection of T cell receptor beta chains follows, all from one sample in a study of cytomegalovirus exposure and HLA in healthy donors. The assay was immunoSEQ multiplex PCR, and TCRdb's table has in-frame clones only and misses some. The data hold about 180,000 clones, with around 80% observed a single time. The sequenced sample was PBMCs. These receptors were obtained from a woman aged 45 to 65 in good health and CMV-seropositive. Each CDR3 is given with its conserved first and last residue. D genes are given only for firm matches. A row's size may be missing; if present it is once, few, many or a size class.

TRBD2	TRBV5-1	-	TRBJ2-5	TGCGCCAGCAGCGCTGGGACTAGCGGGAGTCTGGTGGAGACCCAGTACTTC	CASSAGTSGSLVETQYF
TRBD1	TRBV7-9	-	TRBJ1-1	TGTGCCAGCAGCTTGAGAGGGGGCGCCGGGAACACTGAAGCTTTCTTT	CASSLRGGAGNTEAFF
TRBD1	TRBV6-6	-	TRBJ2-3	TGTGCCAGCAGTTCGGGACAGGGTAGAGGCACAGATACGCAGTATTTT	CASSSGQGRGTDTQYF
-	TRBV5-1	-	TRBJ2-1	TGCGCCAGCAGCCCAGGGGGGATCTCCTACAATGAGCAGTTCTTC	CASSPGGISYNEQFF
-	TRBV5-4	-	TRBJ1-1	TGTGCCAGCAGCTTAAGGGGTGGCAACACTGAAGCTTTCTTT	CASSLRGGNTEAFF
TRBD1	TRBV10-3	once	TRBJ2-7	TGTGCCATCAGACCCGGGACAGGGGGAGTTCGACCCTACGAGCAGTACTTC	CAIRPGTGGVRPYEQYF
-	TRBV6-5	-	TRBJ2-7	TGTGCCAGCAGGGGGGAGACAGGATGGGAGTACTTC	CASRGETGWEYF
-	TRBV6-5	-	TRBJ1-1	TGTGCCAGCAGTTACCCCGGGACAATGGAGGCTTTCTTT	CASSYPGTMEAFF
-	TRBV10-3	-	TRBJ2-1	TGTGCCATCAGGGACGGGGGAGGAGGCTCCTACAATGAGCAGTTCTTC	CAIRDGGGGSYNEQFF
-	TRBV7-3	-	TRBJ1-1	TGTGCCAGCAGCTCGGCGGGACCCCTGGGGGACGCTGAAGCTTTCTTT	CASSSAGPLGDAEAFF
-	TRBV5-5	-	TRBJ1-1	TGTGCCAGCAGCTTGGGGGAGGGCACTGAAGCTTTCTTT	CASSLGEGTEAFF
TRBD2	TRBV11-2	-	TRBJ2-2	TGTGCCAGCAGCTTAAGGAGGCTAGCGGGAGACACCGGGGAGCTGTTTTTT	CASSLRRLAGDTGELFF
-	TRBV7-2	-	TRBJ1-5	TGTGCCAGCAGCTTGCGAGGGGGGGGCAATCAGCCCCAGCATTTT	CASSLRGGGNQPQHF
-	TRBV7-2	-	TRBJ2-2	TGTGCCAGCACAGCCTTAGCCCCCCGCGGGGAGCTGTTTTTT	CASTALAPRGELFF
TRBD1	TRBV28	-	TRBJ2-7	TGTGCCAGCAGCCGTCGGGACAGGGGCCGGGAGCAGTACTTC	CASSRRDRGREQYF
TRBD1	TRBV9	-	TRBJ1-4	TGTGCCAGCAGCGCGACAGGGGGCGGAACTAATGAAAAACTGTTTTTT	CASSATGGGTNEKLFF
-	TRBV28	-	TRBJ1-2	TGTGCCAGCAGTACCGGGGTCCTGGCGGGTGGCTACACCTTC	CASSTGVLAGGYTF
-	TRBV29-1	-	TRBJ1-2	TGCAGCGTCCATGGACAGAGGGGCTACACCTTC	CSVHGQRGYTF
TRBD2	TRBV5-1	-	TRBJ2-5	TGCGCCAGCAGCCCCCGGGGGCTAGCGGGGCCCCCGGGGCAAGAGACCCAGTACTTC	CASSPRGLAGPPGQETQYF
-	TRBV6-5	-	TRBJ1-3	TGTGCCAGCAGTCCCGCGACAGGCTCTGGAAACACCATATATTTT	CASSPATGSGNTIYF
-	TRBV19	-	TRBJ1-1	TGTGCCAGTAGTATCAGGGATGTGAACACTGAAGCTTTCTTT	CASSIRDVNTEAFF
-	TRBV6-5	-	TRBJ2-2	TGTGCCAGCAGTTACTCCCGACTGGAGGCCGGGGAGCTGTTTTTT	CASSYSRLEAGELFF
TRBD2	TRBV7-2	few	TRBJ2-7	TGTGCCAGCAGCCCCCTAGCGGGGGGGAGTGAGTACTTC	CASSPLAGGSEYF
TRBD2	TRBV2	few	TRBJ2-3	TGTGCCAGCTCGGCGGGGGGGCCCGGAGATACGCAGTATTTT	CASSAGGPGDTQYF
-	TRBV5-6	-	TRBJ1-2	TGTGCCAGCAGCTTGACCCCGTCGGGTGGCTACACCTTC	CASSLTPSGGYTF
TRBD1	TRBV9	-	TRBJ2-3	TGTGCCAGCAGCGTAGAGGGGGCCAGCACAGATACGCAGTATTTT	CASSVEGASTDTQYF
-	TRBV7-9	once	TRBJ1-1	TGTGCCAGCAGCTTATTGGGGGCAGCGCAGGGAATTCGGACTGAAGCTTTCTTT	CASSLLGAAQGIRTEAFF
-	TRBV9	-	TRBJ2-3	TGTGCCAGCAGCGTAGAGGGCGGGACGCGCACAGATACGCAGTATTTT	CASSVEGGTRTDTQYF
-	TRBV5-1	-	TRBJ2-3	TGCGCCAGCAGCTTGAACGGAGGGAGCACAGATACGCAGTATTTT	CASSLNGGSTDTQYF